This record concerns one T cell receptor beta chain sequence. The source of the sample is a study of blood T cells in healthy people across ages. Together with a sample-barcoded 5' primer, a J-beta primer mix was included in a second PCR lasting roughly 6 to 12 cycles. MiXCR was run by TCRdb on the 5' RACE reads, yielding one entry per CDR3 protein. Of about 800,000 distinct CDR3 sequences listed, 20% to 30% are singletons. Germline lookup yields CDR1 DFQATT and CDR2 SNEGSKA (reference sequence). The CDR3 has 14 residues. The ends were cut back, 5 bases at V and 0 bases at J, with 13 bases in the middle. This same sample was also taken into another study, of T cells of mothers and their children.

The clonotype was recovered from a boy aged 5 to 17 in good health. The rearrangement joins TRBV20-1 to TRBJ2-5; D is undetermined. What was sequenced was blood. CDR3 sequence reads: CSAEDASYQETQYF. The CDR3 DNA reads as TGCAGTGCTGAAGATGCATCCTACCAAGAGACCCAGTACTTC.